One and the same sample provided the 27 T cell receptor beta chains below, sequenced in a study of control samples from healthy donors and cancer patients. Sequencing was performed with immunoSEQ multiplex PCR; in TCRdb, only in-frame clones are kept and a portion is missing. In the table there are 45,000 to 60,000 clones, roughly 87% of which are singletons. Sequenced input: PBMCs. The origin of the receptors is a man in his sixties with head and neck cancer.

The chain links TRBV6-5 to TRBJ1-3; no definite D call. Germline V gene lookup returns CDR1 MNHEY and CDR2 SVGAGI. Trimming removed 8 bases at V and 0 bases at J, with 11 bases between. The CDR3 contains 14 residues. CDR3 DNA sequence: TGTGCCAGCCACCCCCCAGGCTCTGGAAACACCATATATTTT. Translated, it gives CASHPPGSGNTIYF.

V and J are TRBV16 and TRBJ1-5; D may be TRBD1 (5 bases). V was clipped by 3 bases and J by 3 bases, with 18 bases between them. The CDR3 runs 17 residues. The germline gives CDR1 KGHSY, CDR2 FQNENV. CDR3 sequence: CASSHPEGLGYNQPQHF. Written as DNA, the CDR3 is TGTGCCAGCAGCCACCCCGAGGGGCTGGGGTACAATCAGCCCCAGCATTTT.

The V gene is TRBV24-1, the J gene TRBJ2-2; D is possibly TRBD2 (5 bases). The CDR3 contains 17 residues. The V end was cut by 5 bases, the J end by 1 base, with 16 bases between. CDR1 and CDR2 (germline): KGHDR, SFDVKD. For the CDR3, the DNA is TGTGCCACCAGTGCCCTGTCGGGGATCTGGAACACCGGGGAGCTGTTTTTT. This translates into CATSALSGIWNTGELFF.

V gene TRBV6-5 combines with J gene TRBJ1-4; D not resolved. There are 14 residues in the CDR3. Trimming pared 6 bases from V and 7 bases from J, leaving 15 bases between. Germline lookup yields CDR1 MNHEY and CDR2 SVGAGI. The chain's CDR3 is CASRSETNGEKLFF. DNA of the CDR3: TGTGCCAGCAGATCAGAGACAAATGGTGAAAAACTGTTTTTT.

Here the CDR3 DNA reads TGCGCCAGCAGCTACCTCCGGGACAGGGTCTACAATGAGCAGTTCTTC. This encodes CASSYLRDRVYNEQFF. This chain uses TRBV5-1 with TRBJ2-1; 9 bases align to TRBD1. The CDR3 is 16 amino acids. V shed 3 bases, J shed 3 bases, and the junction held 7 bases outside the gene matches. The germline V gene encodes CDR1 SGHRS and CDR2 YFSETQ.

The rearrangement uses TRBV6-2 or TRBV6-3 and TRBJ2-3, with 11 bases lining up with TRBD2. This CDR3 has 18 amino acids. The trim removed 2 bases at V and 0 bases at J, leaving 7 bases unmatched. Looked up from germline, CDR1 is MNHEY and CDR2 is SVGEGT. The CDR3 region is CASSYAQRLAGSTDTQYF. The CDR3 DNA reads as TGTGCCAGCAGTTACGCTCAGAGACTAGCGGGGAGCACAGATACGCAGTATTTT.

J is TRBJ2-1 and V is TRBV7-2; D not certain. Germline V gene lookup returns CDR1 SGHTA and CDR2 FQGNSA. This CDR3 comprises 16 residues. V gave up 5 bases and J gave up 5 bases, with 19 bases separating them. The CDR3 reads CASSPIFTAYNNEQFF. As DNA, the CDR3 is TGTGCCAGCAGCCCCATATTTACGGCCTATAACAATGAGCAGTTCTTC.

The chain joins TRBV12-3 or TRBV12-4 to TRBJ2-7; D not certain. The CDR3 contains 12 residues. V was shortened by 5 bases and J by 5 bases, with 10 bases between the two germline ends. CDR3 loop: CASSPRVHEQYF. Written as DNA, the CDR3 is TGTGCCAGCAGTCCCCGGGTCCACGAGCAGTACTTC.

The rearrangement uses TRBV7-2 and TRBJ1-1; 7 nucleotides line up with TRBD1. Germline V gives CDR1 SGHTA, CDR2 FQGNSA. The CDR3 loop spans 13 amino acids. Unmatched junction bases numbered 5, after V lost 9 bases and J lost 1 base. DNA for the CDR3: TGTGCCAGTGGACAGGCAGAGAACACTGAAGCTTTCTTT. Translated: CASGQAENTEAFF.

The genes are TRBV30 and TRBJ2-2, with D uncertain. The V end lost 2 bases, the J end lost 8 bases, and 9 bases lay between the germline ends. Germline CDR1 and CDR2: GTSNPN and SVGIG (reference sequence). There are 12 residues in the CDR3. CDR3 region: CAWSSEEGELFF. CDR3 DNA sequence: TGTGCCTGGAGTTCTGAGGAGGGGGAGCTGTTTTTT. The variable domain in full, completed from reference TRBV30 and TRBJ2-2, reads SQTIHQWPATLVQPVGSPLSLECTVEGTSNPNLYWYRQAAGRGLQLLFYSVGIGQISSEVPQNLSASRPQDRQFILSSKKLLLSDSGFYLCAWSSEEGELFFGEGSRLTVL.

This clone was seen just once. This chain links TRBV7-2 with TRBJ2-1, with 8 bases identical to TRBD2. Unmatched junction bases numbered 13, after V lost 5 bases and J lost 4 bases. Germline V lookup: CDR1 SGHTA, CDR2 FQGNSA. This CDR3 is 17 amino acids long. The CDR3 nucleotides are TGTGCCAGCAGCGCCTCCGGGATTCGGGAGGGGTACAATGAGCAGTTCTTC. Translating gives CASSASGIREGYNEQFF.

The chain employs TRBV6-1 and TRBJ1-2, with a tentative D call TRBD1 (5 bases). CDR1 MNHNS and CDR2 SASEGT come from the germline V gene. This CDR3 contains 15 residues. V was pared by 2 bases and J by 8 bases, with 18 bases between. CDR3 DNA: TGTGCCAGCAGTGAAAGTGGCGGGGGATGGAGGGGCTACACCTTC. Its translation is CASSESGGGWRGYTF.

The count of this clone is one. J is TRBJ2-5 and V is TRBV7-2; 14 bases agree with TRBD2. The junction had 3 bases not matched to a gene; V was cut back by 0 bases and J by 3 bases. The CDR3 consists of 17 residues. Per the germline V gene, CDR1 is SGHTA and CDR2 is FQGNSA. The CDR3 region is CASSLAGTSGGKETQYF. CDR3 bases: TGTGCCAGCAGCTTAGCTGGGACTAGCGGGGGTAAAGAGACCCAGTACTTC.

The CDR3 bases are TGTGCCAGCTCATCGGGACTAGCGGGGCCTGGGACCGGGGAGCTGTTTTTT. Translation: CASSSGLAGPGTGELFF. V and J are TRBV18 and TRBJ2-2, with 13 bases fitting TRBD2. This CDR3 is 17 amino acids long. Trimming at V came to 5 bases and at J to 5 bases, leaving 8 bases not matched to a gene. The germline gives CDR1 KGHSH, CDR2 LQKENI. The variable domain in full, completed from reference TRBV18 and TRBJ2-2, reads NAGVMQNPRHLVRRRGQEARLRCSPMKGHSHVYWYRQLPEEGLKFMVYLQKENIIDESGMPKERFSAEFPKEGPSILRIQQVVRGDSAAYFCASSSGLAGPGTGELFFGEGSRLTVL.

This chain links TRBV7-6 with TRBJ2-1, with 10 bases that match TRBD2. This CDR3 comprises 18 residues. Germline CDR1 and CDR2: SGHVS and FNYEAQ. V shed 5 bases and J 4 bases; nucleotides not matched to a gene: 14. The CDR3 DNA is TGTGCCAGCAGCCCAACGAGCGGGAGGGCCTATTCATACAATGAGCAGTTCTTC. Encoded protein: CASSPTSGRAYSYNEQFF. Full variable domain (remainder filled in from reference TRBV7-6 and TRBJ2-1): GAGVSQSPRYKVTKRGQDVALRCDPISGHVSLYWYRQALGQGPEFLTYFNYEAQQDKSGLPNDRFSAERPEGSISTLTIQRTEQRDSAMYRCASSPTSGRAYSYNEQFFGPGTRLTVL.

The chain has TRBV5-1 and TRBJ2-5; D ambiguous. The CDR3 runs 18 residues. V was cut by 2 bases and J by 2 bases, with 22 bases left in between. Germline V gene lookup returns CDR1 SGHRS and CDR2 YFSETQ. This CDR3 reads CASSLAPRRPRFQETQYF. In DNA form, the CDR3 reads TGCGCCAGCAGCTTAGCTCCGCGACGACCACGATTTCAAGAGACCCAGTACTTC.

The chain recombines TRBV5-1 with TRBJ2-3; D might be TRBD1 (6 bases). Germline V CDR1 and CDR2: SGHRS, YFSETQ. V was clipped by 4 bases and J by 1 base, with 10 bases between them. CDR3 length: 14 residues. In DNA, the CDR3 is TGCGCCAGCAGCGGGGGCCTCGGCACAGATACGCAGTATTTT. Translating it yields CASSGGLGTDTQYF. The full variable domain, in which reference TRBV5-1 and TRBJ2-3 provide the parts outside the CDR3, is KAGVTQTPRYLIKTRGQQVTLSCSPISGHRSVSWYQQTPGQGLQFLFEYFSETQRNKGNFPGRFSGRQFSNSRSEMNVSTLELGDSALYLCASSGGLGTDTQYFGPGTRLTVL.

The V gene is TRBV28, the J gene TRBJ2-5, with 8 bases that match TRBD2. This CDR3 is 18 amino acids long. Germline loops: CDR1 MDHEN, CDR2 SYDVKM. Trimming at V came to 4 bases and at J to 7 bases, leaving 20 bases not matched to a gene. In DNA, the CDR3 is TGTGCCAGCAGTTCCCCGCGCGGCTTTAGCGGGGCTTTTGGGACCCAGTACTTC. It is translated as CASSSPRGFSGAFGTQYF.

The chain recombines TRBV11-1 with TRBJ1-1; D gene uncertain. Trimming removed 2 bases at V and 2 bases at J, with 9 bases between. Germline CDR1 and CDR2: SGHAT and FQDESV (reference sequence). There are 14 residues in the CDR3. The DNA of the CDR3 is TGTGCCAGCAGCTTATCTACAGAAAACACTGAAGCTTTCTTT. It translates to CASSLSTENTEAFF.

The chain links TRBV29-1 to TRBJ2-7; 11 bases are a match to TRBD2. The CDR3 length is 15 residues. V lost 3 bases to trimming and J lost 6 bases; unmatched junction nucleotides: 10. Germline values: CDR1 SQVTM, CDR2 ANQGSEA. The CDR3 sequence is CSVELTSGSPREQYF. CDR3 DNA: TGCAGCGTTGAGTTAACTAGCGGGAGTCCCCGCGAGCAGTACTTC.

This chain uses TRBV7-9 with TRBJ2-3, with D possibly being TRBD2 (5 bases). Per germline, CDR1 SEHNR and CDR2 FQNEAQ (reference sequence). Trimming pared 5 bases from V and 2 bases from J, leaving 17 bases between. CDR3 length equals 16 residues. CDR3 sequence: CASSAILVLVTDTQYF. The DNA of the CDR3 is TGTGCCAGCAGCGCCATACTAGTTTTGGTCACAGATACGCAGTATTTT.

This chain uses TRBV5-4 with TRBJ2-1, with D tentatively TRBD1 or TRBD2 (5 bases each). Germline values: CDR1 SGHNT, CDR2 YYREEE (reference sequence). V gave up 4 bases and J gave up 6 bases, with 8 bases separating them. The CDR3 is 12 residues long. The CDR3 here is CASSRDGNEQFF. The CDR3 bases are TGTGCCAGCAGCCGGGACGGCAATGAGCAGTTCTTC. Full variable domain (remainder filled in from reference TRBV5-4 and TRBJ2-1): ETGVTQSPTHLIKTRGQQVTLRCSSQSGHNTVSWYQQALGQGPQFIFQYYREEENGRGNFPPRFSGLQFPNYSSELNVNALELDDSALYLCASSRDGNEQFFGPGTRLTVL.

The chain joins TRBV6-5 to TRBJ2-1; 11 nucleotides match TRBD2. The CDR3 consists of 15 residues. J gave up 7 bases and V 6 bases, and 8 bases lay outside the gene matches. Per germline, CDR1 MNHEY and CDR2 SVGAGI. CDR3 nucleotide sequence: TGTGCCAGCAGCCGGATCCTAGCGGGAGGTAATGAGCAGTTCTTC. Translating gives CASSRILAGGNEQFF.

This CDR3 reads CASSLDGMGYGYTF. The CDR3 DNA reads as TGTGCCAGCAGCTTAGACGGGATGGGGTATGGCTACACCTTC. The genes are TRBV7-2 and TRBJ1-2, with D uncertain. CDR1 SGHTA and CDR2 FQGNSA come from the germline V gene. The CDR3 covers 14 residues. Trimming shortened V by 1 base and J by 5 bases, and 11 bases separated the two germline ends.

This clone was observed a single time. The chain has TRBV9 and TRBJ2-1; D is unclear. The CDR3 contains 13 residues. CDR1 is SGDLS and CDR2 is YYNGEE in the germline V gene. V gave up 0 bases and J gave up 10 bases, with 11 bases separating them. The CDR3 reads CASSVGVWSEQFF. As DNA, the CDR3 is TGTGCCAGCAGCGTAGGCGTATGGTCGGAGCAGTTCTTC.

The rearrangement uses TRBV7-2 and TRBJ2-6, with D uncertain. Germline V gene data show CDR1 as SGHTA and CDR2 as FQGNSA. V was pared by 4 bases and J by 4 bases, with 8 bases between. CDR3 length: 14 amino acids. The CDR3 sequence is CASSSDVGANVLTF. In DNA, the CDR3 is TGTGCCAGCAGCTCAGATGTCGGGGCCAACGTCCTGACTTTC.

The chain links TRBV9 to TRBJ1-1; D is undetermined. The germline V gene encodes CDR1 SGDLS and CDR2 YYNGEE. The V end lost 0 bases, the J end lost 0 bases, and 6 bases lay between the germline ends. The length of the CDR3 is 14 residues. The DNA of the CDR3 is TGTGCCAGCAGCGTAGGGCAGGTGAACACTGAAGCTTTCTTT. Protein: CASSVGQVNTEAFF. Full variable domain (missing parts from reference TRBV9 and TRBJ1-1): DSGVTQTPKHLITATGQRVTLRCSPRSGDLSVYWYQQSLDQGLQFLIQYYNGEERAKGNILERFSAQQFPDLHSELNLSSLELGDSALYFCASSVGQVNTEAFFGQGTRLTVV.